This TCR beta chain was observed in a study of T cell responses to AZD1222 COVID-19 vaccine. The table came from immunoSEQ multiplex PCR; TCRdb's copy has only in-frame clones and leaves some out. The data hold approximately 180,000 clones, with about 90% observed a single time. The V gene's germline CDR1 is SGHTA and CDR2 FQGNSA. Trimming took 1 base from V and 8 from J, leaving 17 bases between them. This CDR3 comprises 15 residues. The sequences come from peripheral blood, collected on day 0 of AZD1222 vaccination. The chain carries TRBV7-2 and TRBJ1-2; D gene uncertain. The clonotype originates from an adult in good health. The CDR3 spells CASSLVLGGGEGYTF. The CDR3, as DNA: TGTGCCAGCAGCTTAGTGTTAGGTGGAGGAGAGGGCTACACCTTC.